Listed here is a single T cell receptor (beta chain). The data stem from a study of blood T cell repertoires in COVID-19. Study context: Sample material is recorded as cDNA or gDNA derived from T cells, B-cell-depleted T cells, or PBMCs.

Participant age was roughly 18 to 95 years, and participants resided in fewer than 25 US areas. Repertoires were generated with immunoSEQ multiplex PCR, while TCRdb's copy carries only in-frame clones and drops some. Of 250,000 or so clones in the sample, approximately 90% were seen once. CDR1 is KGHDR and CDR2 is SFDVKD in the germline V gene. V was trimmed by 8 bases and J by 13 bases, leaving 20 bases between them. This CDR3 has 13 residues. The J gene is TRBJ2-1, the V gene TRBV24-1; D is possibly TRBD2 (5 bases). The receptor comes from a woman aged 30 to 39 with acute COVID-19. Sequencing was done on a sample of PBMCs or T cells enriched from blood (not recorded which). This CDR3 reads CATTEGSSKDQFF. In nucleotides, the CDR3 is TGTGCCACCACCGAGGGAAGTAGCAAGGATCAGTTCTTC.